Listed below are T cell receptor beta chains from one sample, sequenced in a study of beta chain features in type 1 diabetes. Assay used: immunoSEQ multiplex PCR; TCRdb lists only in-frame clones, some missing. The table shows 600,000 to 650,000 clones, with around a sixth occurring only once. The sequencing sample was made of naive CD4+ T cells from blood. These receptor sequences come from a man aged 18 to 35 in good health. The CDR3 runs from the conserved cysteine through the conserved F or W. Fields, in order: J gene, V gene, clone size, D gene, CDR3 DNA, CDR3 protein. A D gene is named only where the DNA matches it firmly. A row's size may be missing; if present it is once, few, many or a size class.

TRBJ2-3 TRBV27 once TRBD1 TGTGCCAGCAGTTCCTACAGGGACAGGGCCGCAGATACGCAGTATTTT CASSSYRDRAADTQYF
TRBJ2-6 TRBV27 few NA TGTGCCAGCAGTGATGGCAGGGTTGGGGCCAACGTCCTGACTTTC CASSDGRVGANVLTF
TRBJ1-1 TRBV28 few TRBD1 TGTGCCAGCAGTGGGGACAGAAGGGGATGGGATGCTTTCTTT CASSGDRRGWDAFF
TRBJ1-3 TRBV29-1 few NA TGCAGCGTTGACAGCGACGGAGGAAACACCATATATTTT CSVDSDGGNTIYF
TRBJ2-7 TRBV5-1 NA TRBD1 TGCGCCAGCAGCTCCCAGGGACAGGGATCCCACGAGCAGTACTTC CASSSQGQGSHEQYF
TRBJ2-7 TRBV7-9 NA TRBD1 TGTGCCAGCAGCCTAGGGGGCAAGATCGTACACGAGCAGTACTTC CASSLGGKIVHEQYF
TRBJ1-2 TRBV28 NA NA TGTTCGGCTGGAGCAGGTCGGAACTATGGCTACACCTTC CSAGAGRNYGYTF
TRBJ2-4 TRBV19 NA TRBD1 TGTGCCAGTAGTATCCAGGGGGCGACCAAAAACATTCAGTACTTC CASSIQGATKNIQYF
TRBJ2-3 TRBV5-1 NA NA TGCGCCAGCAGTACCCGGGACTCCACAGATACGCAGTATTTT CASSTRDSTDTQYF
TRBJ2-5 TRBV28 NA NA TGTGCCAGCAGTTTATACCCACCTGGGGGACACGTTTTGAGAGAGACCCAGTACTTC CASSLYPPGGHVLRETQYF
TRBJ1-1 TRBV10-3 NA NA TGTGCCTCCGCCGGGCAGAACACTGAAGCTTTCTTT CASAGQNTEAFF
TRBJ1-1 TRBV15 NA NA TGTGCCACCAGCAGAGAAGGCAGGTCCCACACTGAAGCTTTCTTT CATSREGRSHTEAFF
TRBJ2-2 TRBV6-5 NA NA TGTGCCAGCAGCCGCAATCTCCAGGGGAAATTAGAGCTGTTTTTT CASSRNLQGKLELFF
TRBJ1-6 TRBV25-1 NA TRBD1 TGTGCCAGCAGGACCCGACAGGGGAGCTCCTATAATTCACCCCTCCACTTT CASRTRQGSSYNSPLHF
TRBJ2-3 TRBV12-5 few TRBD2 TGTGCTAGTGGTTTGCGGGGAAAGACGGGACTAGCGGGGATCCGCACTACAGATACGCAGTATTTT CASGLRGKTGLAGIRTTDTQYF
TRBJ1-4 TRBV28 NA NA TGTGCCAGCAGTTTGCAAAATGAAAAACTGTTTTTT CASSLQNEKLFF
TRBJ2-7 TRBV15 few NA TGTGCCACCAGCAGAGATGGAGGAGCGCGTTCCTACGAGCAGTACTTC CATSRDGGARSYEQYF
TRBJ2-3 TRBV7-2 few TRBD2 TGTGCCAGCAGCTTAAGAAAAAGAGCGGGAGAGACAGATACGCAGTATTTT CASSLRKRAGETDTQYF
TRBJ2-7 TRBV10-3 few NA TGTGCCATCAGTGAAGGGTTCGGCGGGGGCAACTCCTACGAGCAGTACTTC CAISEGFGGGNSYEQYF
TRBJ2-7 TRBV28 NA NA TGTGCCAGCAGTTTGGGGGTATACGAGCAGTACTTC CASSLGVYEQYF
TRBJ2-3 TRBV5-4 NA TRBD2 TGTGCCAGCGTCCCCGGAGTAGCGGGAGTCCGCACAGATACGCAGTATTTT CASVPGVAGVRTDTQYF
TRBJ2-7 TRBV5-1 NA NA TGCGCCAGCAGCGTGGGACCTCCAAACTACGAGCAGTACTTC CASSVGPPNYEQYF
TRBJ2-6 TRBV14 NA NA TGTGCCAGCAGCCTCTCAGGGTCTGGGGCCAACGTCCTGACTTTC CASSLSGSGANVLTF
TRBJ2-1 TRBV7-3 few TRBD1 TGTGCCAGCAGTTCCAACAGGGGGCAAGTGAATGAGCAGTTCTTC CASSSNRGQVNEQFF
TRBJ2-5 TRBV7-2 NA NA TGTGCCAGCAGCCCGACCCGGGAGACCCAGTACTTC CASSPTRETQYF
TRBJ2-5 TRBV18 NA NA TGTGCCAGCTCACCACGGACAGAGCGACCTAAAGAGACCCAGTACTTC CASSPRTERPKETQYF
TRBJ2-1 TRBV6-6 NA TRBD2 TGTGCCAGCAGTTTGGCAGCGGGGGGGTCAGTGGAGCAGTTCTTC CASSLAAGGSVEQFF
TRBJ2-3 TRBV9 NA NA TGTGCCAGCAGCGTCGACTTCTTAAGCACAGATACGCAGTATTTT CASSVDFLSTDTQYF
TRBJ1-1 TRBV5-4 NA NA TGTGCCAGCAGCTTGGGCAGGTCAGTGGAGGCTTTCTTT CASSLGRSVEAFF